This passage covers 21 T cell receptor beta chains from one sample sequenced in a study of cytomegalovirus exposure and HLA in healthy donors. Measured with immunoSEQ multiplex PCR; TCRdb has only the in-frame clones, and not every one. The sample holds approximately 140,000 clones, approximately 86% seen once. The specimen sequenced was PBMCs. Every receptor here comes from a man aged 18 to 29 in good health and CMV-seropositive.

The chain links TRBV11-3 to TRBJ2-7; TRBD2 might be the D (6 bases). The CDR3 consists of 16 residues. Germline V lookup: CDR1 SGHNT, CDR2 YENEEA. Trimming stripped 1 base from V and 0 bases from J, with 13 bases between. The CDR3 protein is CASSLVGSGSSYEQYF. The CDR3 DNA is TGTGCCAGCAGCTTAGTTGGTAGCGGATCCTCCTACGAGCAGTACTTC.

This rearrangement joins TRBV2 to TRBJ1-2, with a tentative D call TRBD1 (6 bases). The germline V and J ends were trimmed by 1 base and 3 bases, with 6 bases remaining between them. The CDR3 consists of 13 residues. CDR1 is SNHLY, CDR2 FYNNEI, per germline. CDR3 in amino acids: CASSEEGDYGYTF. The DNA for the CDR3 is TGTGCCAGCAGTGAAGAGGGGGACTATGGCTACACCTTC.

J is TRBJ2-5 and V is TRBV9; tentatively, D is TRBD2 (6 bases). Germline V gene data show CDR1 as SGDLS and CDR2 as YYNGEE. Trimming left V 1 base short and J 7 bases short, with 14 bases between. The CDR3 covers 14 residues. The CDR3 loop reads CASSVQPGEGTQYF. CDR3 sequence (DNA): TGTGCCAGCAGCGTACAGCCGGGAGAGGGGACCCAGTACTTC.

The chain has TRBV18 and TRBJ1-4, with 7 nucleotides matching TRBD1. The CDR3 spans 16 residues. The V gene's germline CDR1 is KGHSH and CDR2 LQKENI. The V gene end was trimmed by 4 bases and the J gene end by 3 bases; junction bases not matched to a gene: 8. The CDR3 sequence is CASSRLTGTANEKLFF. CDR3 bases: TGTGCCAGCTCACGTTTGACAGGGACGGCTAATGAAAAACTGTTTTTT.

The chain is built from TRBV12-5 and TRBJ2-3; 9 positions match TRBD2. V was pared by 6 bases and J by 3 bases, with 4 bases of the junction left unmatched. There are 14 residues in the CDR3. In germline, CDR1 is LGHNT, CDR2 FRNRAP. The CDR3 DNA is TGTGCTAGTGGGCGGGAGGGCCGAACAGATACGCAGTATTTT. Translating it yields CASGREGRTDTQYF.

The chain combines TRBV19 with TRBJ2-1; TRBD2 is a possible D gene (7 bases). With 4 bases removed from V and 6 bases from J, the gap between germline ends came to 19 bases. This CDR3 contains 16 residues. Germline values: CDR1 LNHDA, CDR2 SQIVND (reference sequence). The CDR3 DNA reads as TGTGCCAGTAGTAAAAGGAGGGGGGGAGGGCCCAATGAGCAGTTCTTC. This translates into CASSKRRGGGPNEQFF.

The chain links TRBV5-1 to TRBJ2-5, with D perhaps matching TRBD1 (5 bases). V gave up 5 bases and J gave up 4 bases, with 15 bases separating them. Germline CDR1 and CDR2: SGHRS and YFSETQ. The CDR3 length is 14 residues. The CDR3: CASSFTRVGETQYF. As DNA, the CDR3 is TGCGCCAGCAGTTTTACCAGGGTAGGAGAGACCCAGTACTTC.

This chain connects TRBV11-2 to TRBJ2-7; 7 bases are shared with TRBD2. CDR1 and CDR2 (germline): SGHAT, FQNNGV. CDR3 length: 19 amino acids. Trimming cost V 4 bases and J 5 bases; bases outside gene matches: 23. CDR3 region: CASSYSYIQGRALGDEQYF. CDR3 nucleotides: TGTGCCAGCAGCTATTCATATATCCAAGGGAGGGCTTTGGGCGACGAGCAGTACTTC.

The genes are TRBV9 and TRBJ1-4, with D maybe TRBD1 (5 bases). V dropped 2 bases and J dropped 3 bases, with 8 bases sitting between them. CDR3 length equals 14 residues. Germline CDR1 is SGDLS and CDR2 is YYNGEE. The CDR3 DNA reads TGTGCCAGCAGCGTGGGGGGGTCTAATGAAAAACTGTTTTTT. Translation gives CASSVGGSNEKLFF.

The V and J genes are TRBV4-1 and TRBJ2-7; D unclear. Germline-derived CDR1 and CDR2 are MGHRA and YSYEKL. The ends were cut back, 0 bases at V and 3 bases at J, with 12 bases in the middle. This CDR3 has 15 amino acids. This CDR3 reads CASSQEAAPGYEQYF. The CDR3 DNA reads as TGCGCCAGCAGCCAAGAGGCGGCTCCGGGCTACGAGCAGTACTTC.

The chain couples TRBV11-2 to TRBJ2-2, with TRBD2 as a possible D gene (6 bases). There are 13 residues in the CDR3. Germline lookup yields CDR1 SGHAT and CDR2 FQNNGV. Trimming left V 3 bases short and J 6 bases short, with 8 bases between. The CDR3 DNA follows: TGTGCCAGCAGCTTGGGGAGGTCCGGGGAGCTGTTTTTT. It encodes CASSLGRSGELFF.

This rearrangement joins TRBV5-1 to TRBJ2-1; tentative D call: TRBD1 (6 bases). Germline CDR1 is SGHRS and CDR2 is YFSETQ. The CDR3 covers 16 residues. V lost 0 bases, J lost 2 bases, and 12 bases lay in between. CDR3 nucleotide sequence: TGCGCCAGCAGCTTGGGGTGGACAGCAACCTACAATGAGCAGTTCTTC. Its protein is CASSLGWTATYNEQFF.

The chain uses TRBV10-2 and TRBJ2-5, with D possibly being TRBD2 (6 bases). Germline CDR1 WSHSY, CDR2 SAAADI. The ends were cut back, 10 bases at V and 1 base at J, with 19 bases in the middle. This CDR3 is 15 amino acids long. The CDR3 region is CATRSGIAVQETQYF. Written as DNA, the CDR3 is TGCGCCACCAGGTCAGGTATAGCGGTCCAAGAGACCCAGTACTTC.

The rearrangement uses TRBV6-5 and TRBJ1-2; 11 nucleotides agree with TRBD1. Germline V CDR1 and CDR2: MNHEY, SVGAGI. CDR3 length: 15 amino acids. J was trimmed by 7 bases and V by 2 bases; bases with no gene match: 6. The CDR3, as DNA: TGTGCCAGCAGTTACAGGGGACAGGGGGAACGTGGCTACACCTTC. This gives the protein CASSYRGQGERGYTF.

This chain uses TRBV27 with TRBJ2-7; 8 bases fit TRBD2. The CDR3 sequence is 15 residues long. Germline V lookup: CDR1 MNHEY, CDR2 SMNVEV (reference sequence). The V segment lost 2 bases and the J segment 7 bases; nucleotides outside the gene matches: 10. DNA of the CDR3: TGTGCCAGCAGTTTACAGTCGGGGGGGCTTGGGGAGCAGTACTTC. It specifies CASSLQSGGLGEQYF.

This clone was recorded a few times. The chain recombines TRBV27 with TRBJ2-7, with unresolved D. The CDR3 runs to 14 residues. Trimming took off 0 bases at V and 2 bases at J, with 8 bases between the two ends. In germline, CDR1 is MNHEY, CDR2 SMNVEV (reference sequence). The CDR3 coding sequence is TGTGCCAGCAGTTTATCGTCCGCTACCTACGAGCAGTACTTC. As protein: CASSLSSATYEQYF.

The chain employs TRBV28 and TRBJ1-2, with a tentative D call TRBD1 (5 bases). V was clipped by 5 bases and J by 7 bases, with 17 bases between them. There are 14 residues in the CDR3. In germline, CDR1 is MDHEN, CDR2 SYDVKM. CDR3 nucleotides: TGTGCCAGCAGTCAGAATCAGGGTCTCCTTGGCTACACCTTC. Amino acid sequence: CASSQNQGLLGYTF.

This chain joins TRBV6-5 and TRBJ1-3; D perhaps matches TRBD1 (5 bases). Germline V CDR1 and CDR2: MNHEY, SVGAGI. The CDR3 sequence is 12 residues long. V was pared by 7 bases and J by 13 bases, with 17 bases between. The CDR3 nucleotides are TGTGCCAGCATTAGCCAGGGCCGCCTGATATATTTT. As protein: CASISQGRLIYF.

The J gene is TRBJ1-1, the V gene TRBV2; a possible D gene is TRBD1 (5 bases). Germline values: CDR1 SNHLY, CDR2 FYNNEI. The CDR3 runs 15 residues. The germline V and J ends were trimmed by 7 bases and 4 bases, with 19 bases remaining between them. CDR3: CASKVDGGGGTEAFF. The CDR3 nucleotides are TGTGCCAGCAAGGTAGACGGGGGGGGTGGCACTGAAGCTTTCTTT.

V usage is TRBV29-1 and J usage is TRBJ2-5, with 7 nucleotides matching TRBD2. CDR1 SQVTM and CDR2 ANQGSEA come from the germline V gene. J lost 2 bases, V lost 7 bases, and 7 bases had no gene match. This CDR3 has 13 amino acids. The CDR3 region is CSAEDSGQETQYF. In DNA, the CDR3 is TGCAGCGCTGAGGATAGCGGGCAAGAGACCCAGTACTTC.

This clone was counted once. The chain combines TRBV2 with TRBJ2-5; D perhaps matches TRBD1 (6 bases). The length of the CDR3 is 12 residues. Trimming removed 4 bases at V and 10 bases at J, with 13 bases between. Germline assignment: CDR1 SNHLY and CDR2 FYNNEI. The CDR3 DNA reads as TGTGCCAGCAGTGGCTCAAAACAGGGCCAGTACTTC. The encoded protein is CASSGSKQGQYF.